This entry lists 22 T cell receptor beta chains sequenced from one sample in a study of T cell clonality in common variable immunodeficiency. Profiling relied on immunoSEQ multiplex PCR, and the TCRdb table lists in-frame clones only, not all of them. The sample was found to contain more than 65,000 clones, and every one recurs. Sequenced material: peripheral blood mononuclear cells. Receptors were obtained from a person aged 18 to 75 in good health.

This clone was observed many times. The read comes to an end 3 residues before the CDR3 does, leaving the germline J gene to fill in the end. The gene calls are TRBV19 and TRBJ2-7, with D possibly matching TRBD1 (5 bases). V gave up 1 base and J gave up 6 bases, with 10 bases separating them. Looked up from germline, CDR1 is LNHDA and CDR2 is SQIVND (reference sequence). The CDR3 sequence is 13 residues long. The covered CDR3 bases are TGTGCCAGTAGTATAGGCCCACAGGCCGAG. Protein: CASSIGPQAE. The CDR3 in full is CASSIGPQAEQYF.

This clone was counted many times. The CDR3: CASSSTQGTSVVDTQYF. The sequenced part of the CDR3 DNA is TGTGCCAGCAGCTCCACCCAAGGGACTAGCGTAGTAGATACG. The V and J genes are TRBV7-8 and TRBJ2-3; 10 positions agree with TRBD2. Coverage ceases 3 residues before the CDR3 finishes, and the germline J gene fills in the end. The junction had 12 bases not matched to a gene; V was cut back by 4 bases and J by 5 bases. This CDR3 region has 17 residues. Germline-derived CDR1 and CDR2 are SGHVS and FQNEAQ.

By share, this clone ranks as medium-sized. The read ends 3 residues shy of where the CDR3 ends; the end is completed using the germline J gene. The rearrangement joins TRBV6-2 or TRBV6-3 to TRBJ2-3; D might be TRBD2 (6 bases). The CDR3 loop spans 17 amino acids. Looked up from germline, CDR1 is MNHEY and CDR2 is SVGEGT. Between the trimmed V and J ends, which lost 5 bases and 0 bases, there was a span of 18 bases. This CDR3 is CASSHIAEGISTDTQYF. The covered CDR3 bases are TGTGCCAGCAGTCATATAGCGGAGGGGATTAGCACAGATACG.

Worth noting for this clone: The missing CDR3 end, 3 residues past where the read stops, is filled in from the germline J gene. J is TRBJ1-5 and V is TRBV19, with 9 bases that match TRBD1. CDR3 size: 14 residues. Germline CDR1 is LNHDA and CDR2 is SQIVND (reference sequence). The junction had 6 bases not matched to a gene; V was cut back by 6 bases and J by 6 bases. The covered CDR3 bases are TGTGCCAGTAGGACAGGGGGATCGAGTCAGCCC. Protein product: CASRTGGSSQP. The entire CDR3 reads CASRTGGSSQPQHF.

This clone has a count of ten or more. The CDR3 goes on 3 residues after the read ends, and that part is filled in from the germline J gene. This rearrangement joins TRBV7-2 to TRBJ1-2; a weak D match, TRBD1 (5 bases). Looked up from germline, CDR1 is SGHTA and CDR2 is FQGNSA. Between the trimmed V and J ends, which lost 1 base and 5 bases, there was a span of 11 bases. The CDR3 runs to 14 residues. Partial CDR3 DNA: TGTGCCAGCAGCTTAGAGGGCAGGGTATATGGC. This codes for CASSLEGRVYG. The whole CDR3 protein reads CASSLEGRVYGYTF.

This clone was seen repeatedly, ten times or more. The read gets to within 3 residues of the CDR3 end, and the germline J gene fills in the rest. The chain is built from TRBV29-1 and TRBJ2-6; possible D gene TRBD2, 6 bases. Deletions cut 6 bases from V and 0 bases from J, with 12 bases between. The CDR3 extends over 15 amino acids. Germline-derived CDR1 and CDR2 are SQVTM and ANQGSEA. The DNA read from the CDR3 is TGCAGCGTGGCCCCGGGGGACTCTGGGGCCAACGTC. Protein product: CSVAPGDSGANV. The complete CDR3 sequence is CSVAPGDSGANVLTF.

This clone was counted at least ten times. Read sequence stops 3 residues before the CDR3 end, and the germline J gene provides the missing end. V usage is TRBV20-1 and J usage is TRBJ2-3; 7 nucleotides agree with TRBD2. V shed 5 bases, J shed 2 bases, and the junction held 22 bases outside the gene matches. The CDR3 is 19 amino acids. Germline V gives CDR1 DFQATT, CDR2 SNEGSKA (reference sequence). CDR3 loop: CSALPGGGTNVDFTDTQYF. The CDR3 DNA, read in part, is TGCAGTGCTCTCCCTGGTGGTGGGACTAACGTAGACTTCACAGATACG.

This clone was seen repeatedly, ten times or more. One end of the junction does not line up with germline, which may come from a read error. The CDR3 end is not reached by the read, which stops 3 residues before it; the germline J gene fills it in. The V and J genes are TRBV4-2 and TRBJ1-2; 9 bases map to TRBD1. The V gene's germline CDR1 is LGHNA and CDR2 YNFKEQ. The CDR3 contains 18 residues. The CDR3 protein is CASSQDMGGQGRVYGYTF. CDR3 bases read: TGCGCCAGCAGCCAAGATATGGGGGGACAGGGACGGGTCTATGGC.

There are many counts of this clone. The CDR3 extends 3 residues past the end of the read, so its final part is completed from the germline J gene. This chain joins TRBV7-2 and TRBJ1-2; 8 bases align to TRBD1. CDR3 size: 15 residues. CDR1 is SGHTA, CDR2 FQGNSA, per germline. V gave up 5 bases and J gave up 4 bases; unmatched junction bases: 9. The chain's CDR3 is CASSPGQAHVYGYTF. CDR3 bases read: TGTGCCAGCAGCCCGGGACAGGCACACGTCTATGGC.

This clone was detected ten times or more. From the germline J gene comes the end of the CDR3, since the read stops 3 residues before it. The V gene is TRBV19, the J gene TRBJ1-2, with a possible D match to TRBD1 (5 bases). The germline V and J ends were trimmed by 5 bases and 0 bases, with 16 bases remaining between them. The CDR3 has 16 residues. Germline CDR1 LNHDA, CDR2 SQIVND (reference sequence). CDR3 region: CASSSRRTSTNYGYTF. CDR3 DNA (partial): TGTGCCAGTAGTTCCCGTCGGACATCTACTAACTATGGC. The variable domain in full, with the rest retrieved from reference TRBV19 and TRBJ1-2, is DGGITQSPKYLFRKEGQNVTLSCEQNLNHDAMYWYRQDPGQGLRLIYYSQIVNDFQKGDIAEGYSVSREKKESFPLTVTSAQKNPTAFYLCASSSRRTSTNYGYTFGSGTRLTVV.

This clone was detected ten times or more. The CDR3 end falls 3 residues outside the read, so it is completed with the germline J gene. The chain couples TRBV11-3 to TRBJ2-1; 7 bases map to TRBD1. This CDR3 has 15 amino acids. From germline, CDR1 is SGHNT and CDR2 YENEEA. The trim removed 5 bases at V and 1 base at J, leaving 5 bases unmatched. Incomplete CDR3 DNA: TGTGCCAGCAGCCCCGGACAGGATTCCTACAATGAG. Protein: CASSPGQDSYNE. The CDR3, in full, reads CASSPGQDSYNEQFF.

This clone has ten or more counts. The read terminates 3 residues before the CDR3 end, so the remaining end is supplied by the germline J gene. The chain carries TRBV6-4 and TRBJ1-1; TRBD1 matches 9 bases. This CDR3 region has 14 residues. CDR1 MRHNA and CDR2 SNTAGT come from the germline V gene. The trim removed 6 bases at V and 3 bases at J, leaving 5 bases unmatched. CDR3 sequence reads: CASRAGTGYTEAFF. The covered CDR3 bases are TGTGCCAGCAGGGCCGGGACAGGGTACACTGAA.

This clone was counted many times. With the read ending 3 residues before the CDR3 end, the germline J gene is used to fill in that end. The rearrangement uses TRBV7-3 and TRBJ2-2, with D uncertain. The CDR3 totals 13 residues. CDR1 and CDR2 (germline): SGHTA, FQGTGA. V lost 4 bases and J lost 0, with 3 bases in between. The CDR3 spells CASSSANTGELFF. Partial CDR3 DNA: TGTGCCAGCAGCTCTGCGAACACCGGGGAG.

Ten or more counts support this clone. The CDR3 end is not reached by the read, which stops 3 residues before it; the germline J gene fills it in. The gene calls are TRBV5-5 and TRBJ2-7, with a possible D match to TRBD2 (5 bases). The CDR3 extends over 14 amino acids. The germline gives CDR1 SGHKS, CDR2 YYEKEE (reference sequence). V shed 4 bases and J shed 0 bases, with 11 bases lying between them. Partial CDR3 DNA: TGTGCCAGCAGCCCCGGACTCAGCTCCTACGAG. Protein product: CASSPGLSSYE. The whole CDR3 protein reads CASSPGLSSYEQYF.

This clone was observed a few times. The read stops 3 residues short of the end of the CDR3; the missing end is completed from the germline J gene. The V and J genes are TRBV19 and TRBJ2-4; D possibly corresponds to TRBD1 (5 bases). CDR3 length: 15 residues. V was shortened by 1 base and J by 0 bases, with 7 bases between the two germline ends. The germline gives CDR1 LNHDA, CDR2 SQIVND (reference sequence). This CDR3 reads CASSIGRVAKNIQYF. The DNA read from the CDR3 is TGTGCCAGTAGTATAGGCAGGGTAGCCAAAAACATT.

In this sample, this clone turned up many times. Read data end 3 residues before the CDR3 end; the end is taken from the germline J gene. This chain uses TRBV7-3 with TRBJ2-1; 9 bases are a match to TRBD2. Germline lookup yields CDR1 SGHTA and CDR2 FQGTGA. The CDR3 is made up of 17 amino acids. The trim removed 6 bases at V and 0 bases at J, leaving 9 bases unmatched. The part of the CDR3 DNA that was read is TGTGCCAGCAGTCAAGTTTTTAGCGGGAGCTCCTACAATGAG. Amino acids: CASSQVFSGSSYNE. The whole CDR3 region reads CASSQVFSGSSYNEQFF.

This clone was picked up many times. The observed sequence ends 3 residues before the CDR3 terminus, with the missing tail filled in from the germline J gene. V and J are TRBV14 and TRBJ2-7; perhaps D is TRBD1 or TRBD2 (5 bases each). Between the trimmed V and J ends, which lost 1 base and 0 bases, there was a span of 16 bases. The CDR3 spans 17 residues. In germline, CDR1 is SGHDN, CDR2 FVKESK. Incomplete CDR3 DNA: TGTGCCAGCAGCCAAGGGATGAGGGGCGCACGCTCCTACGAG. Translated: CASSQGMRGARSYE. In full, the CDR3 reads CASSQGMRGARSYEQYF.

This clone was seen many times. The sequenced fragment ends 3 residues before the CDR3 boundary, so the rest is inferred from the germline J gene. V and J are TRBV19 and TRBJ2-3; D remains ambiguous. The length of the CDR3 is 15 residues. V shed 1 base and J shed 1 base, with 9 bases lying between them. Germline assignment: CDR1 LNHDA and CDR2 SQIVND (reference sequence). CDR3 DNA (partial): TGTGCCAGTAGTATAGCGGGTTTTGGCACAGATACG. Amino acid sequence: CASSIAGFGTDT. The CDR3 reads in full as CASSIAGFGTDTQYF.

This clone has at least ten counts. With the read ending 3 residues before the CDR3 end, the germline J gene is used to fill in that end. V usage is TRBV20-1 and J usage is TRBJ2-3; TRBD2 matches 12 bases. Germline lookup yields CDR1 DFQATT and CDR2 SNEGSKA (reference sequence). CDR3 length: 14 amino acids. The J segment lost 3 bases and the V segment lost 4 bases, leaving 2 bases of the junction unmatched. The chain's CDR3 is CSAKLAGGTDTQYF. Incomplete CDR3 DNA: TGCAGTGCTAAACTAGCGGGAGGAACAGATACG.

This clone was detected ten times or more. The observed sequence ends 3 residues before the CDR3 terminus, with the missing tail filled in from the germline J gene. The chain joins TRBV5-4 to TRBJ2-4; possible D gene TRBD2, 5 bases. Germline CDR1 reads SGHNT; CDR2 reads YYREEE (reference sequence). The germline V and J ends were trimmed by 0 bases and 6 bases, with 16 bases remaining between them. The CDR3 runs to 16 residues. CDR3 bases read: TGTGCCAGCAGCTTGGGCCTAGCCTCGATCGGAAACATT. Protein: CASSLGLASIGNI. Given in full, the CDR3 is CASSLGLASIGNIQYF.

In the case of this clone: A junction boundary mismatches the germline segment, possibly from a read error. The CDR3 end falls 3 residues outside the read, so it is completed with the germline J gene. The chain joins TRBV7-7 to TRBJ2-5; D may be TRBD1 (5 bases). Per the germline V gene, CDR1 is SSHAT and CDR2 is FNYEAQ (reference sequence). The CDR3 has 14 residues. The DNA read from the CDR3 is TGTGCTAGCAGCTTAGATAAGGGGCTGGGGACC. This codes for CASSLDKGLGT. In full, the CDR3 reads CASSLDKGLGTQYF. The full variable domain, its missing parts supplied by reference TRBV7-7 and TRBJ2-5, is GAGVSQSPRYKVTKRGQDVTLRCDPISSHATLYWYQQALGQGPEFLTYFNYEAQPDKSGLPSDRFSAERPEGSISTLTIQRTEQRDSAMYRCASSLDKGLGTQYFGPGTRLLVL.

This clone was seen repeatedly, ten times or more. The read comes to an end 3 residues before the CDR3 does, leaving the germline J gene to fill in the end. The chain has TRBV20-1 and TRBJ2-3, with TRBD2 matching over 15 bases. J gave up 8 bases and V 5 bases, and 8 bases lay outside the gene matches. CDR3 length: 15 residues. CDR1 is DFQATT, CDR2 SNEGSKA, per germline (reference sequence). The CDR3 loop is CSAGLAGGTGVTQYF. CDR3 bases read: TGCAGTGCTGGACTAGCGGGAGGGACCGGGGTTACG.